A single count supports the clone carrying this T cell receptor beta chain. Under the authors' procedure: Nucleated cell counts were estimated from reference gene primer amplification. Sequenced by immunoSEQ multiplex PCR; TCRdb stores in-frame clones only, minus some. V and J calls and clone size are as listed in that table; D and trimming were resolved from the DNA. The sample has roughly 170,000 clones; about 85% are singletons. This CDR3 comprises 14 residues. Trimming took 5 bases from V and 2 from J; bases not matched to a gene: 6. Germline V gene sequence: CDR1 SGHAT, CDR2 FQDESV (reference sequence). Participants spanned ages 18 to 89 years and resided in about two dozen US areas. Donors were grouped by their self-reported clinical history. The source of the sample is a study of blood T cell repertoires in COVID-19.

The sample consisted of PBMCs or T cells enriched from blood (not recorded which). The origin of this receptor is a woman aged 35 to 49 with acute COVID-19. This chain connects TRBV11-1 to TRBJ2-7, with 7 bases lining up with TRBD1. CDR3 bases: TGTGCCAGCAGCCAAGGACAGGTAACCTACGAGCAGTACTTC. Translated, it gives CASSQGQVTYEQYF. Variable domain in full (rest from reference TRBV11-1 and TRBJ2-7): EAEVAQSPRYKITEKSQAVAFWCDPISGHATLYWYRQILGQGPELLVQFQDESVVDDSQLPKDRFSAERLKGVDSTLKIQPAELGDSAMYLCASSQGQVTYEQYFGPGTRLTVT.